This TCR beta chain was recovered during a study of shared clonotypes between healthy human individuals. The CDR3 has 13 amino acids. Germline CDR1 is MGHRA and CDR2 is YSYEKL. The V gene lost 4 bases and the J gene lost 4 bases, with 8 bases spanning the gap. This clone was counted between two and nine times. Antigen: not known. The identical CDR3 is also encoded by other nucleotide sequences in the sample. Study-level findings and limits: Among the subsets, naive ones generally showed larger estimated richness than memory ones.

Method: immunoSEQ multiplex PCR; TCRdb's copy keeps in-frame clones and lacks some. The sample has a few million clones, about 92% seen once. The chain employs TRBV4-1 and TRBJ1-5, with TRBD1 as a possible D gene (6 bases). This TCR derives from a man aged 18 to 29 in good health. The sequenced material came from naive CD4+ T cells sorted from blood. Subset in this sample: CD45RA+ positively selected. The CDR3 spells CASSRDRNQPQHF. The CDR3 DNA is TGCGCCAGCAGCCGCGACAGGAATCAGCCCCAGCATTTT.